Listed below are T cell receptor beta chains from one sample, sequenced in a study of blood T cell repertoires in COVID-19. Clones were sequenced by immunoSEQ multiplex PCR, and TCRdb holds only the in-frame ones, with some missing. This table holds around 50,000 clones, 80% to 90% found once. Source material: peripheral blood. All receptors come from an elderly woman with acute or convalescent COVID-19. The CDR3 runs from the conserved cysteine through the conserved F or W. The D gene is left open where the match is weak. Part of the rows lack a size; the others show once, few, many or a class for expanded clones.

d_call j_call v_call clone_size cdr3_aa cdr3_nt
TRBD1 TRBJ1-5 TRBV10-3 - CAISEAFSGTGNQPQHF TGTGCCATCAGTGAGGCCTTTAGCGGGACAGGGAATCAGCCCCAGCATTTT
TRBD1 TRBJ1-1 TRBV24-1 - CATSEPRTGRESEAFF TGTGCCACCAGTGAACCTAGGACAGGGAGGGAGAGTGAAGCTTTCTTT
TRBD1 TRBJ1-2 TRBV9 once CASSVGQNYGYTF TGTGCCAGCAGCGTGGGACAGAACTATGGCTACACCTTC
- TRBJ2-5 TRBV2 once CASRPGQSQETQYF TGTGCCAGCAGACCAGGACAGAGCCAAGAGACCCAGTACTTC
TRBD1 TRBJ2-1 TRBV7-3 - CASSLGQGQYNEQFF TGTGCCAGCAGCTTAGGACAGGGGCAATACAATGAGCAGTTCTTC
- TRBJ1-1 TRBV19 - CASRPGGRNTEAFF TGTGCCAGTCGCCCGGGGGGGAGGAACACTGAAGCTTTCTTT
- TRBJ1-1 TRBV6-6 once CASSIGQNTEAFF TGTGCCAGCAGCATAGGACAGAACACTGAAGCTTTCTTT
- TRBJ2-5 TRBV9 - CASSDPLEYQETQYF TGTGCCAGCAGCGACCCACTAGAGTACCAAGAGACCCAGTACTTC
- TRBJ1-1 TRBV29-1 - CSVVGGVATEAFF TGCAGCGTTGTAGGGGGAGTGGCCACTGAAGCTTTCTTT
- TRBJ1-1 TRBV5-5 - CASTLGRANTEAFF TGTGCCAGCACCCTAGGGAGGGCAAACACTGAAGCTTTCTTT
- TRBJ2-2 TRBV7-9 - CASSFDTGELFF TGTGCCAGCAGCTTCGACACCGGGGAGCTGTTTTTT
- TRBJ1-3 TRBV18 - CASSPPRQTSGNTIYF TGTGCCAGCTCACCACCGAGGCAGACCTCTGGAAACACCATATATTTT
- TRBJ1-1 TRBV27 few CASSLSGVNTEAFF TGTGCCAGCAGTTTATCCGGGGTGAACACTGAAGCTTTCTTT
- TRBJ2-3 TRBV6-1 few CASSEGSWRTDTQYF TGTGCCAGCAGTGAAGGGTCTTGGAGGACAGATACGCAGTATTTT
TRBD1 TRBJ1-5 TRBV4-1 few CASSPLLIRGLGQPQHF TGCGCCAGCAGCCCCCTCCTTATTAGGGGGCTAGGTCAGCCCCAGCATTTT
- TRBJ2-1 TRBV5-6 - CASSWRGPYNEQFF TGTGCCAGCAGCTGGAGGGGGCCCTACAATGAGCAGTTCTTC
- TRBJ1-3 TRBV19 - CASSAGYGNTIYF TGTGCCAGCAGCGCAGGGTATGGAAACACCATATATTTT
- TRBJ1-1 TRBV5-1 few CASSLEVGSNTEAFF TGCGCCAGCAGCTTGGAAGTGGGCTCGAACACTGAAGCTTTCTTT
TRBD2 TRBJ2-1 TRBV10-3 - CAISESAGVAYNEQFF TGTGCCATCAGTGAGTCAGCGGGGGTCGCCTACAATGAGCAGTTCTTC
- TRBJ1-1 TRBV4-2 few CASSQDLGGTEAFF TGTGCCAGCAGCCAAGATTTAGGGGGAACTGAAGCTTTCTTT
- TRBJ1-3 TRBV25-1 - CASSDSSGNTIYF TGTGCCAGCAGTGACAGCTCTGGAAACACCATATATTTT
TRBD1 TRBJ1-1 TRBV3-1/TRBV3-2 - CASSLPQGEDTEAFF TGTGCCAGCAGCCTCCCTCAGGGGGAGGACACTGAAGCTTTCTTT
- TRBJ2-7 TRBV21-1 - CASSRGGRGTARGYEQYF TGTGCCAGCAGCCGGGGGGGTCGTGGGACAGCTAGGGGCTACGAGCAGTACTTC
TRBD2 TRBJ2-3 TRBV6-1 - CASSEQAGGTDTQYF TGTGCCAGCAGTGAACAAGCGGGGGGCACAGATACGCAGTATTTT
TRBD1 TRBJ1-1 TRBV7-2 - CASSRQGARTEAFF TGTGCCAGCAGCAGACAGGGGGCACGCACTGAAGCTTTCTTT
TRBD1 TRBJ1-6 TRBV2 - CASRRTGLNSPLHF TGTGCCAGCAGAAGGACAGGGTTGAATTCACCCCTCCACTTT
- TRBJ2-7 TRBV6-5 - CASIFEGYEQYF TGTGCCAGCATCTTCGAGGGCTACGAGCAGTACTTC
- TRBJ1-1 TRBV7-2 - CASSVRTNRNTEAFF TGTGCCAGCAGCGTCCGGACAAACCGTAACACTGAAGCTTTCTTT
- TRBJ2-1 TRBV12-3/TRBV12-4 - CASSPTGEQFF TGTGCCAGCAGCCCTACGGGGGAGCAGTTCTTC
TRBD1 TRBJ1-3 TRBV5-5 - CASNSPDRFSGNTIYF TGTGCCAGCAACTCACCGGACAGGTTCTCTGGAAACACCATATATTTT
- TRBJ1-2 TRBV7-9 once CASSPPELGARGYTF TGTGCCAGCAGCCCCCCTGAGCTGGGGGCGCGTGGCTACACCTTC
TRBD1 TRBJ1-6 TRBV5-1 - CASSWTDRGGSPLHF TGCGCCAGCAGCTGGACGGACAGGGGTGGATCACCCCTCCACTTT
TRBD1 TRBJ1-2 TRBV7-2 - CASSLDLRTGLGYGYTF TGTGCCAGCAGCTTAGATCTAAGGACAGGCCTGGGCTATGGCTACACCTTC
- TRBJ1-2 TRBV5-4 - CASSLPPPLSVNYGYTF TGTGCCAGCAGCTTGCCTCCTCCCCTATCGGTTAACTATGGCTACACCTTC
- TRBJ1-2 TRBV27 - CASSPQGGYYGYTF TGTGCCAGCAGTCCCCAGGGTGGATATTATGGCTACACCTTC